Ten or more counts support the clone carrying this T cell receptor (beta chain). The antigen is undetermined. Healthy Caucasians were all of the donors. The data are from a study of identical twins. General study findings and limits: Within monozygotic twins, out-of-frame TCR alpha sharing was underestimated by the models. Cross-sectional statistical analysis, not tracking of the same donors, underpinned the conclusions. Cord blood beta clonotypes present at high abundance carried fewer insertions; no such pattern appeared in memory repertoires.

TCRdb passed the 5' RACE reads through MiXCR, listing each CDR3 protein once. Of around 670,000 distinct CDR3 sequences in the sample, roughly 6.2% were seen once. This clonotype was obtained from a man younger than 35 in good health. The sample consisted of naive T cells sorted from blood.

The CDR3 sequence is CASSSWGADTQYF. The CDR3 DNA reads TGTGCCAGCAGCTCGTGGGGGGCAGATACGCAGTATTTT. The gene calls are TRBV11-2 and TRBJ2-3, with D possibly matching TRBD2 (6 bases). Germline V gives CDR1 SGHAT, CDR2 FQNNGV. The ends were cut back, 4 bases at V and 4 bases at J, with 9 bases in the middle. This CDR3 contains 13 residues.